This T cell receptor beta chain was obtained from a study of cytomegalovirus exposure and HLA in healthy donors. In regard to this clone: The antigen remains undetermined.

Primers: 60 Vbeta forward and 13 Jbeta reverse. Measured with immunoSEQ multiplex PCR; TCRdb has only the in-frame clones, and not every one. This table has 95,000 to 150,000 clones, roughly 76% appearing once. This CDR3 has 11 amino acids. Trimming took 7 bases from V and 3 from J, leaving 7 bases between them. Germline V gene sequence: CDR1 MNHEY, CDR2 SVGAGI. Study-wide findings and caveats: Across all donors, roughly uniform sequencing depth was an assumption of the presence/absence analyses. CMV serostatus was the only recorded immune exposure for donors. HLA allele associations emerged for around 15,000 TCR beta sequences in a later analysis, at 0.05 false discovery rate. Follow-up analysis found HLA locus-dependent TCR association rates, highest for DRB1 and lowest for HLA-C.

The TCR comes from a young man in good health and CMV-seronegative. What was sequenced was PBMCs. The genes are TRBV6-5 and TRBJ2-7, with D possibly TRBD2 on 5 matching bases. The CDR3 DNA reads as TGTGCCAGCACACTAGGCTACGAGCAGTACTTC. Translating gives CASTLGYEQYF.